The T cell receptor (beta chain) described here comes from a study of regulatory T cells in long-lasting Graves disease. Study information: Patients met the persistent Graves' disease definition after over 5 years of antithyroid drugs with positive TSH receptor antibodies.

Time point denoted: persistent/refractory GD, antithyroid drugs over 5 years with positive TRAb. Scientists built the TCR library using RNA that was extracted from PBMCs. Graves' disease diagnosis followed American Thyroid Association guidelines. For TCR beta, libraries came from iRepertoire HTBI primers and Arm-PCR of CDR3 regions. TCRdb reanalysed the multiplex PCR reads using MiXCR and keeps one entry per CDR3 protein. The data show 500,000 to 700,000 distinct CDR3 sequences, with 30% seen just once and 40% to 55% held by the top ten. Germline CDR1 reads MNHEY; CDR2 reads SMNVEV (reference sequence). CDR3 size: 19 residues. V lost 6 bases and J 0 bases, leaving 24 bases between the germline ends. This clonotype came up a few times. The antigen remains undetermined. Overall study findings and caveats: Persistent disease exhibited a predilection for TRBV28, TRBJ1-2 and TRBJ2-5. Persistent Graves' patients had lower TCR diversity than newly diagnosed ones.

This chain uses TRBV27 with TRBJ1-5; weak D call: TRBD1 (6 bases). The clonotype originates from a female donor with Graves disease. The material was peripheral blood mononuclear cells (PBMCs), obtained when the disease was refractory, from a patient treated with antithyroid drugs. For the CDR3, the DNA is TGTGCCAGCAGCCCAGACAGGCCCGGGCGTTGGTATAGCAATCAGCCCCAGCATTTT. This codes for CASSPDRPGRWYSNQPQHF.